This T cell receptor (beta chain) is from a study of cytomegalovirus exposure and HLA in healthy donors. Overall study results and limits: An ancestry cluster, one associated with Asian ancestry, reportedly showed fewer N-insertions than the roughly 700-donor mean in a later analysis. Despite most TCR sequences being rare, some public TCRs occurred in many donors.

A word on this clone: The antigen remains unidentified.

Germline V gene lookup returns CDR1 MNHEY and CDR2 SMNVEV (reference sequence). V lost 1 base and J lost 2, with 12 bases in between. The CDR3 loop spans 16 amino acids. Primers: 60 Vbeta forward and 13 Jbeta reverse. Method: immunoSEQ multiplex PCR; TCRdb's copy keeps in-frame clones and lacks some. This sample has some 170,000 clones, with about 72% found just once. This clonotype was obtained from a man aged 55 to 69 in good health and CMV-seronegative. Sequencing input: PBMCs. The rearrangement joins TRBV27 to TRBJ2-1, with D perhaps TRBD2 (5 bases). CDR3 amino acids: CASSLYVDSPYNEQFF. Written as DNA, the CDR3 is TGTGCCAGCAGTTTATACGTGGACTCGCCCTACAATGAGCAGTTCTTC.